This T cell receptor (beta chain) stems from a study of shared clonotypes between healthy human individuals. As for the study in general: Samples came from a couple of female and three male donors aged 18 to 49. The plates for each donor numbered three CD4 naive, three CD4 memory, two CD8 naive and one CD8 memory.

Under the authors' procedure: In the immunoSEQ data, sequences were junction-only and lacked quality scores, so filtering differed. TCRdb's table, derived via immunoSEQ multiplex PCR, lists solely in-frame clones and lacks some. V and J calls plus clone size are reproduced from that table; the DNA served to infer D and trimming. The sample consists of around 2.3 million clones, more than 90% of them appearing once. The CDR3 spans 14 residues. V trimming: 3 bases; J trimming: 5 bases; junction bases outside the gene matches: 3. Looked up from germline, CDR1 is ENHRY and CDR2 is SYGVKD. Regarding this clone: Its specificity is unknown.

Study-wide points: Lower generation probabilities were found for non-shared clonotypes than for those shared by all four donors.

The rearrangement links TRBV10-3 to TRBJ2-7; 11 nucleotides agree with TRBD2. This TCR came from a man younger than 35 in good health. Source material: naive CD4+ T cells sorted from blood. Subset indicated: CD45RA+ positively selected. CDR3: CAISDTSGSDEQYF. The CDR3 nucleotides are TGTGCCATCAGTGATACTAGCGGGAGCGACGAGCAGTACTTC.